This TCR beta chain was captured in a study of CD8+ T cells in alopecia areata. After isolation, RNA underwent reverse transcription to generate cDNA as the sequencing template. This table comes from immunoSEQ multiplex PCR, and its TCRdb copy is limited to in-frame clones, with some not included. This sample carries a few hundred thousand clones, approximately 67% of them seen once, and the ten largest clones take 0.95% to 1.5%. Sample treatment: oral pan-JAK inhibitor, 5-10 mg twice daily. Germline values: CDR1 LGHNA, CDR2 YSLEER. The CDR3 totals 13 residues. V lost 4 bases, J lost 3 bases, and 10 bases lay in between.

The rearrangement uses TRBV4-3 and TRBJ2-7; D is perhaps TRBD2 (5 bases). This receptor was obtained from a human donor with alopecia areata. The sequencing used CD4+ T cells sorted from blood, collected at approximately week 45, from a patient treated with tofacitinib. CDR3 region: CASSPGEGYEQYF. The CDR3 DNA reads as TGCGCCAGCAGCCCCGGCGAGGGCTACGAGCAGTACTTC.